These 32 T cell receptor beta chains share one sample of origin, sequenced in a study of naive and memory T cell subsets. The study, taken as a whole, reports: Possibly reflecting memory cells re-expressing CD45RA, a few larger clonotypes occurred in naive repertoires, especially CD8.

These TCRs' antigens remain unknown. Two oligonucleotides, mixed equimolar, formed the beta constant-region primer covering TRBC1 and TRBC2. Four rounds of PCR amplified the ligated cDNA using nested alpha and beta constant-region primers plus SP2. TCRdb fed the UMI-ligation and nested PCR reads into MiXCR, producing one record per CDR3 protein. In the table there are around 160,000 distinct CDR3 sequences, roughly 22% of which are singletons. The sample comprised naive CD4+ T cells from blood. These receptor sequences come from a human donor in good health.

This clonotype has more than one count but fewer than ten. J is TRBJ2-7 and V is TRBV24-1; 8 bases match TRBD1. With V trimmed by 3 bases and J by 9 bases, 9 bases remained unmatched. The CDR3 length is 14 residues. Germline V CDR1 and CDR2: KGHDR, SFDVKD. The CDR3 DNA sequence: TGTGCCACCAGTGATCCGGGACAGGCTAGAGGGCAGTACTTC. This gives the protein CATSDPGQARGQYF.

The CDR3 DNA sequence: TGCGCCAGCAGCCAAGATCCGGCTAGCGGGTACAATGAGCAGTTCTTC. Its protein product is CASSQDPASGYNEQFF. The chain uses TRBV4-1 and TRBJ2-1; TRBD2 agrees at 8 bases. Trimming at V came to 0 bases and at J to 4 bases, leaving 5 bases not matched to a gene. Germline CDR1 MGHRA, CDR2 YSYEKL. CDR3 length: 16 amino acids.

This clonotype was seen a few times. This rearrangement joins TRBV24-1 to TRBJ2-2; 7 bases align to TRBD1. This CDR3 has 17 residues. Germline V lookup: CDR1 KGHDR, CDR2 SFDVKD. The V gene end was trimmed by 5 bases and the J gene end by 1 base; junction bases not matched to a gene: 9. The CDR3 sequence is CATSGPVGQVNTGELFF. The CDR3 DNA is TGTGCCACCAGTGGTCCAGTAGGACAGGTGAACACCGGGGAGCTGTTTTTT.

This clonotype showed up just a few times. This chain connects TRBV3-1 to TRBJ2-2, with TRBD2 matching 15 bases. Germline V CDR1 and CDR2: LGHDT, YNNKEL (reference sequence). V lost 4 bases, J lost 7 bases, and 10 bases stayed unmatched. There are 18 residues in the CDR3. The CDR3 region is CASSRIRTSGRAGGELFF. In nucleotides, the CDR3 is TGTGCCAGCAGCCGCATACGGACTAGCGGGAGGGCTGGCGGGGAGCTGTTTTTT.

This chain joins TRBV6-6 and TRBJ1-2; a possible D gene is TRBD1 (5 bases). Germline CDR1 is MNHNY and CDR2 is SVGAGI (reference sequence). The CDR3 consists of 15 residues. Trimming cost V 1 base and J 4 bases, with 13 bases left between them. The CDR3 DNA reads TGTGCCAGCAGTTACTTGGACACGGGAGGCTATGGCTACACCTTC. It is translated as CASSYLDTGGYGYTF.

This clonotype has a handful of counts. The chain couples TRBV6-6 to TRBJ1-1, with 9 bases lining up with TRBD1. CDR3 length equals 16 residues. V gave up 1 base and J gave up 6 bases; unmatched junction bases: 9. The germline gives CDR1 MNHNY, CDR2 SVGAGI (reference sequence). CDR3 in amino acids: CASSYFQTGGFAEAFF. CDR3 nucleotides: TGTGCCAGCAGTTACTTCCAGACAGGGGGTTTCGCTGAAGCTTTCTTT.

The chain employs TRBV10-2 and TRBJ1-1; D may be TRBD1 (5 bases). CDR1 is WSHSY, CDR2 SAAADI, per germline. The CDR3 extends over 15 amino acids. V was trimmed by 6 bases and J by 3 bases, leaving 17 bases between them. CDR3 sequence (DNA): TGCGCCAGCAGACCAAGCAGGGAGGCGCACACTGAAGCTTTCTTT. Its protein is CASRPSREAHTEAFF.

This clonotype has a count of ten or more. The genes are TRBV6-1 and TRBJ2-4; D is perhaps TRBD1 or TRBD2 (6 bases each). Germline V CDR1 and CDR2: MNHNS, SASEGT. This CDR3 is 14 amino acids long. V lost 6 bases, J lost 8 bases, and 17 bases lay in between. This CDR3 reads CASRPRGGEDIQYF. The DNA of the CDR3 is TGTGCCAGCAGACCCAGGGGTGGGGAGGACATTCAGTACTTC.

This clonotype was seen at least ten times. The chain has TRBV28 and TRBJ2-1; perhaps TRBD2 as D (6 bases). The germline V gene encodes CDR1 MDHEN and CDR2 SYDVKM. The CDR3 consists of 14 residues. The ends were cut back, 7 bases at V and 1 base at J, with 11 bases in the middle. The CDR3 region is CASKLGGSYNEQFF. CDR3 nucleotide sequence: TGTGCCAGCAAATTGGGGGGATCCTACAATGAGCAGTTCTTC.

The chain couples TRBV20-1 to TRBJ2-5; D possibly corresponds to TRBD2 (6 bases). In germline, CDR1 is DFQATT, CDR2 SNEGSKA (reference sequence). The CDR3 has 15 residues. The V gene lost 4 bases and the J gene lost 5 bases, with 20 bases spanning the gap. The CDR3 nucleotides read TGCAGTGCTACCGACGGCGGGGCGCGCCGGGAGACCCAGTACTTC. The encoded protein is CSATDGGARRETQYF.

This clonotype was seen more than once but under ten times. The genes are TRBV7-2 and TRBJ2-4; tentative D call: TRBD2 (7 bases). The CDR3 spans 16 residues. Per the germline V gene, CDR1 is SGHTA and CDR2 is FQGNSA. Trimming removed 4 bases from V and 1 base from J, with 14 bases in between. The CDR3: CASSSRGADAKNIQYF. The CDR3 coding sequence is TGTGCCAGCAGCTCCCGGGGGGCGGACGCCAAAAACATTCAGTACTTC.

This sequence joins TRBV2 and TRBJ2-5; 7 bases fit TRBD1. CDR1 is SNHLY, CDR2 FYNNEI, per germline. This CDR3 is 13 amino acids long. V trimming: 6 bases; J trimming: 3 bases; junction bases outside the gene matches: 4. CDR3 amino acids: CASRLDRKETQYF. CDR3 sequence (DNA): TGTGCCAGCAGACTGGACAGGAAAGAGACCCAGTACTTC.

This clonotype has ten or more counts. The chain links TRBV12-3 or TRBV12-4 to TRBJ1-1, with no clear D. This CDR3 is 13 amino acids long. Trimming left V 5 bases short and J 1 base short, with 8 bases between. CDR3 protein: CASSLRENTEAFF. For the CDR3, the DNA is TGTGCCAGCAGTCTTCGGGAGAACACTGAAGCTTTCTTT.

This clonotype was detected only a few times. The CDR3 nucleotides are TGCGCCAGCAGTGTAACGGGAGGGTCAGATACGCAGTATTTT. Encoded protein: CASSVTGGSDTQYF. This chain joins TRBV10-2 and TRBJ2-3; 8 bases are shared with TRBD2. With 4 bases clipped from V and 4 bases from J, the junction kept 4 bases outside the gene matches. In germline, CDR1 is WSHSY, CDR2 SAAADI. The CDR3 consists of 14 residues.

This clonotype was seen a few times. The chain joins TRBV11-2 to TRBJ2-1; tentative D call: TRBD1 (5 bases). Germline V gene sequence: CDR1 SGHAT, CDR2 FQNNGV. The CDR3 contains 16 residues. V was cut by 3 bases and J by 0 bases, with 12 bases left in between. CDR3 sequence (DNA): TGTGCCAGCAGCTTTGGGCAGGGATCCTCCTACAATGAGCAGTTCTTC. Its protein product is CASSFGQGSSYNEQFF.

This clonotype was seen only once. This may be a read error: a much more frequent sequence differs by one nucleotide. The rearrangement joins TRBV20-1 to TRBJ2-3; maybe TRBD2 (7 bases). The V end was cut by 1 base, the J end by 1 base, with 15 bases between. Germline V gene data show CDR1 as DFQATT and CDR2 as SNEGSKA (reference sequence). The CDR3 length is 16 residues. CDR3 in amino acids: CSARVPRGGGTDTQYF. The CDR3 DNA follows: TGCAGTGCTAGAGTTCCTAGAGGGGGGGGCACAGATACGCAGTATTTT.

The chain employs TRBV20-1 and TRBJ2-1, with no clear D. The V gene's germline CDR1 is DFQATT and CDR2 SNEGSKA (reference sequence). This CDR3 region has 10 residues. Trimming took 4 bases from V and 8 from J, leaving 6 bases between them. This CDR3 is CSANIHEQFF. The CDR3 DNA reads as TGCAGTGCTAACATCCATGAGCAGTTCTTC.

The chain uses TRBV28 and TRBJ2-7; the D gene could be TRBD1 or TRBD2 (5 bases each). The CDR3 extends over 14 amino acids. V lost 7 bases, J lost 3 bases, and 16 bases lay in between. Germline CDR1 reads MDHEN; CDR2 reads SYDVKM. The CDR3 loop reads CASTPGRQIYEQYF. Written as DNA, the CDR3 is TGTGCCAGCACCCCGGGGCGGCAGATCTACGAGCAGTACTTC. Looking up the rest from reference TRBV28 and TRBJ2-7 gives the full variable domain: DVKVTQSSRYLVKRTGEKVFLECVQDMDHENMFWYRQDPGLGLRLIYFSYDVKMKEKGDIPEGYSVSREKKERFSLILESASTNQTSMYLCASTPGRQIYEQYFGPGTRLTVT.

This sequence joins TRBV20-1 and TRBJ2-7; 7 nucleotides match TRBD1. V was pared by 6 bases and J by 2 bases, with 4 bases of the junction left unmatched. From germline, CDR1 is DFQATT and CDR2 SNEGSKA (reference sequence). CDR3 length: 12 amino acids. CDR3 in amino acids: CSARQGPYEQYF. The DNA for the CDR3 is TGCAGTGCCCGACAGGGACCCTACGAGCAGTACTTC.

In this sample, this clonotype turned up a few times. The CDR3 DNA follows: TGTGCCAGCAACCTATCGGGGCGCACTGAAGCTTTCTTT. Encoded protein: CASNLSGRTEAFF. This chain uses TRBV12-3 or TRBV12-4 with TRBJ1-1; D may be TRBD1 (5 bases). With 7 bases removed from V and 4 bases from J, the gap between germline ends came to 13 bases. The CDR3 length is 13 residues.

This chain uses TRBV7-9 with TRBJ2-3; 12 nucleotides agree with TRBD2. The CDR3 contains 15 residues. In germline, CDR1 is SEHNR, CDR2 FQNEAQ (reference sequence). Losses at the gene ends were 5 bases for V and 7 bases for J; bases not matched to a gene: 7. For the CDR3, the DNA is TGTGCCAGCAGCCCGAGACTAGCGGGAGTTTATACGCAGTATTTT. Translated: CASSPRLAGVYTQYF.

The rearrangement links TRBV19 to TRBJ1-2; D is unresolved. V lost 5 bases, J lost 6 bases, and 13 bases lay in between. The CDR3 is 13 amino acids. CDR1 LNHDA and CDR2 SQIVND come from the germline V gene (reference sequence). This CDR3 reads CASSESVANGYTF. The CDR3 nucleotides are TGTGCCAGTAGTGAATCGGTGGCGAATGGCTACACCTTC.

This clonotype was detected only a few times. The J gene is TRBJ1-2, the V gene TRBV10-3; 7 bases match TRBD1. This CDR3 spans 14 amino acids. Trimming removed 4 bases from V and 6 bases from J; junction bases left unmatched: 8. CDR1 and CDR2 from the germline V gene are ENHRY and SYGVKD. DNA for the CDR3: TGTGCCATCAGTGGCAGGGGGGTCTTAGATGGCTACACCTTC. It specifies CAISGRGVLDGYTF.

J is TRBJ2-1 and V is TRBV7-9, with 14 bases fitting TRBD2. This CDR3 is 16 amino acids long. The junction had 6 bases not matched to a gene; V was cut back by 5 bases and J by 6 bases. Germline V gene data show CDR1 as SEHNR and CDR2 as FQNEAQ (reference sequence). The CDR3 DNA is TGTGCCAGCAGCCTCCGGACTAGCGGGAGGATCAATGAGCAGTTCTTC. This translates into CASSLRTSGRINEQFF.

The chain uses TRBV29-1 and TRBJ2-5; no reliable D call. Germline-derived CDR1 and CDR2 are SQVTM and ANQGSEA. The CDR3 is made up of 13 amino acids. With 4 bases removed from V and 3 bases from J, the gap between germline ends came to 12 bases. CDR3 DNA: TGCAGCGTTGCGGGCAGGCAGAAAGAGACCCAGTACTTC. Translated, it gives CSVAGRQKETQYF.

This clonotype was picked up a small number of times. The chain combines TRBV4-1 with TRBJ2-7, with 14 bases fitting TRBD2. In germline, CDR1 is MGHRA, CDR2 YSYEKL. The CDR3 runs 17 residues. The J segment lost 4 bases and the V segment lost 0 bases, leaving 5 bases of the junction unmatched. As DNA, the CDR3 is TGCGCCAGCAGCCAAGATCGGACTAGCGGGAGGTCATACGAGCAGTACTTC. Its translation: CASSQDRTSGRSYEQYF.

This clonotype was seen repeatedly, ten times or more. The chain recombines TRBV20-1 with TRBJ2-7; D ambiguous. V was trimmed by 6 bases and J by 7 bases, leaving 22 bases between them. Per germline, CDR1 DFQATT and CDR2 SNEGSKA (reference sequence). The length of the CDR3 is 14 residues. In DNA, the CDR3 is TGCAGTGCCTCGCCTCCCCAAGGGCGGAAGGAGCAGTACTTC. It specifies CSASPPQGRKEQYF.

The gene calls are TRBV11-2 and TRBJ1-6; D is ambiguous. This CDR3 spans 14 amino acids. The germline gives CDR1 SGHAT, CDR2 FQNNGV. With 3 bases removed from V and 5 bases from J, the gap between germline ends came to 8 bases. CDR3 DNA sequence: TGTGCCAGCAGCTTTTCGGAGAATAATTCACCCCTCCACTTT. Protein product: CASSFSENNSPLHF.

This clonotype was detected a few times. This chain uses TRBV12-3 or TRBV12-4 with TRBJ2-6, with TRBD1 identical over 7 bases. This CDR3 contains 17 residues. The ends lost 6 bases at V and 1 base at J; junction bases unmatched: 9. The CDR3 here is CASSPLDRRSGANVLTF. The CDR3 DNA reads TGTGCCAGCAGCCCTTTGGACAGGCGTTCTGGGGCCAACGTCCTGACTTTC.

The chain combines TRBV29-1 with TRBJ2-7, with D unresolved. CDR1 is SQVTM, CDR2 ANQGSEA, per germline. This CDR3 is 15 amino acids long. V lost 4 bases and J 0 bases, leaving 16 bases between the germline ends. CDR3 region: CSVVWWLGSSYEQYF. DNA for the CDR3: TGCAGCGTTGTTTGGTGGTTGGGTAGCTCCTACGAGCAGTACTTC.

This clonotype has just a few counts. This sequence joins TRBV11-1 and TRBJ2-1; TRBD2 agrees at 9 bases. CDR1 is SGHAT, CDR2 FQDESV, per germline (reference sequence). V gave up 1 base and J gave up 0 bases; unmatched junction bases: 10. The CDR3 sequence is 19 residues long. The CDR3 DNA sequence: TGTGCCAGCAGCTTAGTTAGACTAGCGGCAACCGTCTCCTACAATGAGCAGTTCTTC. This gives the protein CASSLVRLAATVSYNEQFF.

In this sample, this clonotype turned up a few times. The chain carries TRBV12-3 or TRBV12-4 and TRBJ1-1; D uncertain. This CDR3 is built from 14 residues. Trimming took 3 bases from V and 0 from J, leaving 8 bases between them. The CDR3 DNA is TGTGCCAGCAGTTTTGGGATAATGAACACTGAAGCTTTCTTT. As protein: CASSFGIMNTEAFF.